A single count supports the clone carrying this T cell receptor (beta chain). The source of the sample is a study of cytotoxic CD8 clonotypes in ibrutinib-treated CLL. The method was immunoSEQ multiplex PCR; TCRdb's version includes in-frame clones alone and lacks a portion of them. The sample lists approximately 340,000 clones, about 61% occurring once. The clonotype originates from a human donor with chronic lymphocytic leukemia. The sample was PBMCs, taken after 36 months of ibrutinib treatment.

The CDR3 protein is CASSLSGTVNTEAFF. The DNA of the CDR3 is TGTGCCAGCAGCTTGTCCGGGACAGTGAACACTGAAGCTTTCTTT. The chain is built from TRBV7-9 and TRBJ1-1, with TRBD1 matching over 7 bases. The CDR3 has 15 residues. Trimming cost V 3 bases and J 0 bases; bases outside gene matches: 4. Germline V gene data show CDR1 as SEHNR and CDR2 as FQNEAQ (reference sequence).